This TCR beta chain was captured in a study of blood T cells in healthy people across ages (dated by TCRdb to between 2014 and 2016). Broadly, across the study: In model experiments, template switching captured about one uniquely barcoded TCR beta cDNA molecule for every two T cells. Donors were grouped into four age groups: young (average approximately 16 years), middle-aged (around 39), aged (roughly 62) and long-lived (just over 80). Using the same blood draw, the study looked at two additional independent replicas of 1 million unique cDNA reads for two donors, one aged 18 to 30 and the other aged 80 or older. To avoid experimental bias, donors of different ages were distributed randomly across sequencing lanes. The study measured age-related changes in TCR beta repertoire diversity using deep sequencing normalized with unique cDNA molecular identifiers. Study-level results and caveats: The long-lived group showed more naive CD4+ T cells, fewer expanded clones and increased TCR diversity than the aged group, suggesting age selection. Observed TCR beta diversity correlated strongly with the percentage of naive T cells measured by flow cytometry. Because profiling used bulk unsorted PBMCs, naive and antigen-experienced compartments could not be compared conclusively. The CMV infection status of donors was not known, potentially confounding age-related changes in expanded clonotypes. Observed TCR beta diversity per million T cells fell roughly linearly with age, and a significant reduction was already apparent by age around 40. Total diversity estimates from one million sequenced T cells were considered lower bounds and underestimates.

Library prep was done by 5' RACE. Sequencing took place on an Illumina HiSeq 2500. A second PCR of roughly 6 to 12 cycles was run with a J-beta primer mix and a sample-barcoded 5' primer. A template-switch 5' adaptor carrying 12 random nucleotides introduced a unique molecular identifier onto each TCR beta cDNA molecule. At least 2.5 million CDR3-containing paired-end reads were obtained from each sample. First-strand cDNA synthesis was performed from all RNA using the Mint cDNA synthesis kit, with priming by a TRBC-specific oligonucleotide. All cDNA was treated with uracil-DNA glycosylase and then went through a first 18-cycle PCR with the universal primers M1SS and BC2_uni_R. Per the original workflow: Each sample was normalized by randomly selecting 1 million high-quality reads, each carrying a distinct molecular identifier. Reads sharing molecular identifiers were discarded rather than binned into consensus sequences. MiTCR, set to a Q25 quality threshold and the strictest error-elimination algorithm, was used for CDR3 identification, clonotype clustering and error correction. A nonparametric unseen species model using Euler transformation provided a lower-bound estimate of total TCR beta diversity. The public reads were quality trimmed at Q25 with fastp and then assembled into clones with MiXCR by TCRdb, keeping productive beta chains. Rows are combined by CDR3 protein, so each entry shows the most common genes and DNA. For this entry, the V and J calls and clone size follow TCRdb and not the study's own pipeline. Across this sample there are around 620,000 distinct CDR3 sequences, with 25% to 30% seen only once. The top ten clones comprise less than 20% of the sample.

The donors were some 39 Caucasian individuals from Russia, aged roughly 6 to 100 years, who were systemically healthy. Ten milliliters of peripheral blood were collected from each donor into EDTA-treated Vacutainer tubes. Ficoll-Paque density-gradient centrifugation was used to isolate PBMCs, with at least 6 million obtained per sample. Total RNA was extracted from PBMCs with Trizol reagent, with at least 6 micrograms obtained per sample. Naive CD45RAhigh/CD27high T cell percentages were measured by flow cytometry on a PBMC aliquot from every donor. A note on this clonotype: Its specific antigen is unknown. It has no much larger one-base neighbor in the sample; base qualities were not kept.

Via the germline V gene, CDR1 is MGHRA and CDR2 YSYEKL. The CDR3 numbers 14 residues from cysteine through phenylalanine. Just CDR3 DNA is preserved here, 42 bases in frame from base 1. Trimming takes 4 bases from V and 8 bases from J, and the germline ends sit 14 bases apart. The sample was blood. This clonotype originated in a woman between 70 and 85 years old in good health. The chain is assembled from TRBV4-1 and TRBJ1-4; TRBD1 might be the D gene, on 5 matching bases. The CDR3 reads CASSLSGASEKLFF. The sequenced DNA is TGCGCCAGCAGCCTTTCCGGGGCTTCGGAAAAACTGTTTTTT.